This T cell receptor beta chain was observed in a study of blood T cell repertoires in COVID-19 (dated by TCRdb to the early 2020s). Notes on the research overall: Collaborator samples came from the United States, Italy and Spain and covered acute and convalescent phases of COVID-19. Samples were obtained from the ongoing ImmuneRACE study (first 160 participants) and from about 1,300 subjects provided by 6 global collaborators. A freely available public database, intended as a resource for researchers studying the immune response to SARS-CoV-2, is where the repertoires were released. HLA class I and class II types, where available, came from metadata supplied by the sample provider rather than from assay-based typing. The dataset comprised deeply sampled blood TCRbeta repertoires from subjects exposed to, actively infected with, or recovered from COVID-19. The material from the prospective study consisted of cDNA or gDNA derived from T cells, B-cell-depleted T cells, or PBMCs. Sample metadata almost always included a de-identified subject ID, COVID-19 status, age in years and sex. Overall results and qualifications from the work: The quantity of clinical and demographic metadata differed by source and by participant and was supplied without curation.

There are 14 amino acids in the CDR3, from cysteine to phenylalanine inclusive. Just the 42-base CDR3 DNA is kept, in frame starting at base 1. V loses 2 bases at its end and J loses 3 bases; junction bases beyond the gene matches: 4. From a lookup of the germline V gene, CDR1 and CDR2 are KGHSH and LQKENI. TCRbeta CDR3 regions were amplified from genomic DNA using the immunoSEQ Assay, a bias-controlled multiplex PCR. The study's own analysis went as follows. The number of nucleated cells in each sample was estimated by amplification of reference gene primers within the assay. To quantify the absolute abundance of each unique TCRbeta CDR3 rearrangement, sequence reads were collapsed and filtered. For each sample, productive Simpson clonality was calculated as the square root of Simpson's diversity index across productive rearrangements. TCRdb mirrors the immuneACCESS table, restricted to in-frame sequences. Some clones are absent from its copies; in checked studies, under half trace to an unresolved V gene, and the reason for the others is unknown. V and J calls and clone size are given by that table; D and trimming were obtained from the DNA. This sample has hundreds of thousands of clones in its table, and 87% of those were observed once. The ten largest clones take up about 6.3% of the sample.

Points on this clone: Its antigen target is currently unknown. No per-base quality is available; no much larger clone lies one base away.

At one collaborating source in Seattle, patients were enrolled during active infection and were followed longitudinally through the course of disease. Collaborating institutions collected whole blood in K2EDTA tubes following their own protocols. For TCRbeta analysis, collaborators shipped samples in one of three forms: frozen whole blood, isolated PBMCs, or DNA extracted from either of those sample types. The material sequenced was peripheral blood. In this chain, TRBV18 is recombined with TRBJ2-7; TRBD1 lines up with 7 middle nucleotides. This clonotype originated in a woman aged 45-59 years with COVID-19, enrolled during active disease. The sequenced DNA is TGTGCCAGCTCACCAGGCAGGGGGAGCTACGAGCAGTACTTC. The resulting protein is CASSPGRGSYEQYF.